Shown below are 17 T cell receptor beta chains from a single sample sequenced in a study of T cell clonality in common variable immunodeficiency. Study findings and constraints: Fewer deletions and N-nucleotide insertions were reportedly seen in common variable immunodeficiency TCR beta sequences.

Clones were read by immunoSEQ multiplex PCR, and TCRdb kept only the in-frame ones, dropping some. The profile covers about 28,000 clones, none occurring a single time. The antigens of these receptors remain unknown. The sequenced material came from peripheral blood mononuclear cells. The receptors here all came from a human donor with common variable immunodeficiency.

Regarding this clone: The CDR3 end lies 3 residues beyond the end of the read and is filled in from the germline J gene. This sequence joins TRBV7-6 and TRBJ2-1; TRBD2 agrees at 10 bases. V shed 5 bases, J shed 8 bases, and the junction held 12 bases outside the gene matches. CDR3 length: 16 residues. The germline gives CDR1 SGHVS, CDR2 FNYEAQ. This CDR3 is CASSAGLAIGRHEQFF. CDR3 DNA, as far as it was read: TGTGCCAGCAGCGCGGGACTAGCGATCGGGAGGCATGAG.

This clone was found a few times. The read halts 3 residues ahead of the CDR3 end, with the missing end drawn from the germline J gene. V is TRBV5-1 and J is TRBJ2-5, with a weak D call TRBD2 (6 bases). Trimming removed 0 bases from V and 1 base from J, with 7 bases in between. Germline loops: CDR1 SGHRS, CDR2 YFSETQ. The CDR3 length is 14 residues. The CDR3 sequence is CASSLEGLQETQYF. CDR3 DNA, as far as it was read: TGCGCCAGCAGCTTGGAGGGACTCCAAGAGACC.

This clone has a handful of counts. From the germline J gene comes the end of the CDR3, since the read stops 3 residues before it. This chain links TRBV5-1 with TRBJ2-3; 7 bases match TRBD2. Germline V gene lookup returns CDR1 SGHRS and CDR2 YFSETQ. The CDR3 has 18 residues. The V and J ends lost 2 bases and 1 base, in that order; junction bases with no gene match: 13. This CDR3 is CASSLSPLQRGRTDTQYF. The CDR3 DNA, read in part, is TGCGCCAGCAGCTTAAGTCCCCTGCAGCGGGGACGCACAGATACG.

This clone was observed many times. The CDR3 here is CSARDLLAGGRYNEQFF. The part of the CDR3 DNA that was read is TGCAGTGCTAGAGATCTACTAGCGGGGGGGCGCTACAATGAG. The chain couples TRBV20-1 to TRBJ2-1; TRBD2 aligns across 13 bases. The CDR3 is cut off 3 residues early in the read; its end comes from the germline J gene. V trimming: 0 bases; J trimming: 3 bases; junction bases outside the gene matches: 5. Germline V lookup: CDR1 DFQATT, CDR2 SNEGSKA (reference sequence). The CDR3 extends over 17 amino acids.

Remarks on this clone: The CDR3 end lies 3 residues beyond the end of the read and is filled in from the germline J gene. The J gene is TRBJ2-7, the V gene TRBV19; 9 nucleotides line up with TRBD1. This CDR3 contains 14 residues. Germline trimming cut 3 bases from V and 1 base from J; bases unmatched to any gene: 1. Germline CDR1 is LNHDA and CDR2 is SQIVND (reference sequence). The CDR3 region is CASSMGTGSYEQYF. The part of the CDR3 DNA that was read is TGTGCCAGTAGTATGGGGACAGGGTCCTACGAG.

This clone came up many times. The read terminates 3 residues before the CDR3 end, so the remaining end is supplied by the germline J gene. This rearrangement joins TRBV5-1 to TRBJ2-5, with D possibly TRBD2 on 7 matching bases. This CDR3 comprises 15 residues. Germline-derived CDR1 and CDR2 are SGHRS and YFSETQ. The ends were cut back, 3 bases at V and 1 base at J, with 13 bases in the middle. The CDR3 sequence: CASSWAGAVQETQYF. CDR3 DNA (partial): TGCGCCAGCAGCTGGGCGGGGGCCGTCCAAGAGACC. Together with reference TRBV5-1 and TRBJ2-5, the CDR3 gives the full variable domain: KAGVTQTPRYLIKTRGQQVTLSCSPISGHRSVSWYQQTPGQGLQFLFEYFSETQRNKGNFPGRFSGRQFSNSRSEMNVSTLELGDSALYLCASSWAGAVQETQYFGPGTRLLVL.

This clone was counted a few times. From the germline J gene comes the end of the CDR3, since the read stops 3 residues before it. V gene TRBV19 combines with J gene TRBJ1-5; D is undetermined. V was cut by 7 bases and J by 7 bases, with 20 bases left in between. This CDR3 spans 15 amino acids. Germline V gene data show CDR1 as LNHDA and CDR2 as SQIVND (reference sequence). The CDR3 DNA, read in part, is TGTGCCAGTACCCCGATGGCCCAGGCGGGCCAGCCC. This encodes CASTPMAQAGQP. The full-length CDR3 reads as CASTPMAQAGQPQHF.

This clone has ten or more counts. The read halts 3 residues ahead of the CDR3 end, with the missing end drawn from the germline J gene. The rearrangement uses TRBV29-1 and TRBJ2-7; D gene unclear. The CDR3 is 11 amino acids. V was pared by 0 bases and J by 4 bases, with 4 bases between. Germline values: CDR1 SQVTM, CDR2 ANQGSEA. The part of the CDR3 DNA that was read is TGCAGCGTTGAAGACCGGTACGAG. This sequence encodes CSVEDRYE. From start to end, the CDR3 is CSVEDRYEQYF.

The sample holds a few counts of this clone. The CDR3 end is not reached by the read, which stops 3 residues before it; the germline J gene fills it in. The chain is built from TRBV7-9 and TRBJ1-1; 8 bases are a match to TRBD1. The CDR3 contains 13 residues. Looked up from germline, CDR1 is SEHNR and CDR2 is FQNEAQ (reference sequence). Trimming cost V 3 bases and J 7 bases; bases outside gene matches: 4. The sequenced CDR3 bases are TGTGCCAGCAGCTTGAGACAGGGGATTGAA. This translates into CASSLRQGIE. The whole CDR3 protein reads CASSLRQGIEAFF.

This clone was counted ten times or more. The read ends 3 residues before the CDR3 terminus; that terminus is restored from the germline J gene. The rearrangement links TRBV18 to TRBJ2-7, with 10 nucleotides matching TRBD2. CDR1 KGHSH and CDR2 LQKENI come from the germline V gene. V was clipped by 7 bases and J by 1 base; unmatched bases: 10. This CDR3 region has 16 residues. The sequenced CDR3 bases are TGTGCCAGCTTGGGACCGCCGACTAGCGGGTCCTACGAG. This sequence encodes CASLGPPTSGSYE. The whole CDR3 protein is CASLGPPTSGSYEQYF.

This clone was recorded at least ten times. The read ends 3 residues shy of where the CDR3 ends; the end is completed using the germline J gene. The sample holds other DNA sequences that translate to the same CDR3. The V call is TRBV18, the J call TRBJ2-2; 12 bases agree with TRBD2. With 3 bases clipped from V and 5 bases from J, the junction kept 7 bases outside the gene matches. Per germline, CDR1 KGHSH and CDR2 LQKENI. This CDR3 has 17 residues. This CDR3 reads CASSPPGLAGRTGELFF. The sequenced part of the CDR3 DNA is TGTGCCAGCTCACCTCCTGGACTAGCGGGGAGAACCGGGGAG.

This clone turned up a few times. The read stops 3 residues short of the end of the CDR3; the missing end is completed from the germline J gene. The rearrangement joins TRBV5-1 to TRBJ1-3; D is uncertain. V was trimmed by 0 bases and J by 2 bases, leaving 6 bases between them. CDR3 length equals 14 residues. Germline V gene data show CDR1 as SGHRS and CDR2 as YFSETQ. The CDR3 DNA, read in part, is TGCGCCAGCAGCTTGGAGGCAGCTGGAAACACC. It codes for CASSLEAAGNT. The complete CDR3 sequence is CASSLEAAGNTIYF.

As regards this clone: The read halts 3 residues ahead of the CDR3 end, with the missing end drawn from the germline J gene. The chain recombines TRBV7-6 with TRBJ2-2, with D perhaps TRBD1 (5 bases). Germline V lookup: CDR1 SGHVS, CDR2 FNYEAQ. This CDR3 contains 16 residues. V lost 4 bases and J 7 bases, leaving 19 bases between the germline ends. The CDR3 loop reads CASSSVGRERGGELFF. The CDR3 bases that were read are TGTGCCAGCAGCTCCGTGGGCAGGGAAAGAGGCGGGGAG.

This clone has more than one count but fewer than ten. Read coverage stops 3 residues before the CDR3 terminus; the germline J gene supplies the remainder. The V and J genes are TRBV7-8 and TRBJ1-2, with 8 bases fitting TRBD1. Germline V gene lookup returns CDR1 SGHVS and CDR2 FQNEAQ. CDR3 length: 13 residues. The CDR3 is CASSEQGAGGYTF. The part of the CDR3 DNA that was read is TGTGCCAGCAGCGAGCAGGGGGCGGGCGGC.

This clone was seen a handful of times. The read gets to within 3 residues of the CDR3 end, and the germline J gene fills in the rest. J is TRBJ1-1 and V is TRBV20-1, with D unresolved. The germline V gene has CDR1 DFQATT and CDR2 SNEGSKA (reference sequence). The CDR3 loop spans 14 amino acids. With 4 bases removed from V and 0 bases from J, the gap between germline ends came to 12 bases. CDR3 in amino acids: CSAKNSLMNTEAFF. CDR3 bases read: TGCAGTGCTAAGAACAGCCTCATGAACACTGAA.

Notes on this clone: The read finishes 3 residues shy of the CDR3 end, and the germline J gene is used to complete it. V is TRBV30 and J is TRBJ1-3; 7 bases align to TRBD1. The CDR3 length is 13 residues. Germline values: CDR1 GTSNPN, CDR2 SVGIG (reference sequence). V was pared by 7 bases and J by 2 bases, with 5 bases of the junction left unmatched. The CDR3 DNA, read in part, is TGTGCCTTCAACAGGGGCACTGGAAACACC. It is translated as CAFNRGTGNT. The full CDR3 reads CAFNRGTGNTIYF. Together with reference TRBV30 and TRBJ1-3, the CDR3 gives the full variable domain: SQTIHQWPATLVQPVGSPLSLECTVEGTSNPNLYWYRQAAGRGLQLLFYSVGIGQISSEVPQNLSASRPQDRQFILSSKKLLLSDSGFYLCAFNRGTGNTIYFGEGSWLTVV.

This clone was picked up many times. The CDR3 is cut off 3 residues early in the read; its end comes from the germline J gene. This chain connects TRBV7-6 to TRBJ2-3; 8 bases are shared with TRBD1. The germline V gene has CDR1 SGHVS and CDR2 FNYEAQ. This CDR3 spans 15 amino acids. V shed 5 bases, J shed 5 bases, and the junction held 9 bases outside the gene matches. Partial CDR3 DNA: TGTGCCAGCAGCCCTGGGACAGGCGGGATAGATACG. Its translation is CASSPGTGGIDT. The CDR3 reads in full as CASSPGTGGIDTQYF.